These 25 T cell receptor beta chains share one sample of origin, sequenced in a study of blood T cell repertoires in COVID-19. Here immunoSEQ multiplex PCR was the method, and the copy in TCRdb shows in-frame clones only, minus some. The sample has 100,000 to 150,000 clones, approximately 90% seen once. Sequencing was carried out using peripheral blood. All receptors come from a man aged 35 to 55 with acute or convalescent COVID-19.

DNA for the CDR3: TGTGCCTACCAGGGCCCCCTTGAAGCTTTCTTT. Its translation: CAYQGPLEAFF. The genes are TRBV30 and TRBJ1-1; D perhaps matches TRBD1 (5 bases). The V gene's germline CDR1 is GTSNPN and CDR2 SVGIG (reference sequence). V lost 7 bases, J lost 7 bases, and 13 bases lay in between. The CDR3 is 11 amino acids.

V and J are TRBV7-2 and TRBJ2-2, with a weak D call TRBD2 (6 bases). Trimming took 8 bases from V and 4 from J, leaving 14 bases between them. Germline CDR1 SGHTA, CDR2 FQGNSA. This CDR3 has 14 amino acids. In DNA form, the CDR3 reads TGTGCCAGCCGCCCCGGGACTCCCACCGGGGAGCTGTTTTTT. It codes for CASRPGTPTGELFF. Supplemented by reference TRBV7-2 and TRBJ2-2, the full variable domain reads GAGVSQSPSNKVTEKGKDVELRCDPISGHTALYWYRQSLGQGLEFLIYFQGNSAPDKSGLPSDRFSAERTGGSVSTLTIQRTQQEDSAVYLCASRPGTPTGELFFGEGSRLTVL.

The chain is built from TRBV3-1 (or the pseudogene TRBV3-2) and TRBJ1-5, with D tentatively TRBD1 (6 bases). The germline V and J ends were trimmed by 8 bases and 0 bases, with 17 bases remaining between them. CDR3 length equals 16 residues. Germline loops: CDR1 LGHDT, CDR2 YNNKEL (reference sequence). The chain's CDR3 is CASSTGTRNSNQPQHF. The CDR3 DNA follows: TGTGCCAGCTCAACCGGGACACGGAATAGCAATCAGCCCCAGCATTTT.

This clone occurred once. This chain connects TRBV19 to TRBJ2-7; 7 nucleotides align to TRBD1. Germline assignment: CDR1 LNHDA and CDR2 SQIVND (reference sequence). V shed 6 bases, J shed 0 bases, and the junction held 11 bases outside the gene matches. This CDR3 spans 16 amino acids. As DNA, the CDR3 is TGTGCCAGTAGCAAAAAACCGGGACAGATCTCCTACGAGCAGTACTTC. It is translated as CASSKKPGQISYEQYF.

The chain combines TRBV27 with TRBJ2-7, with 8 bases identical to TRBD2. The CDR3 consists of 15 residues. With V trimmed by 2 bases and J by 2 bases, 5 bases remained unmatched. CDR1 MNHEY and CDR2 SMNVEV come from the germline V gene (reference sequence). The CDR3 loop reads CASSLGPGGPYEQYF. The CDR3 bases are TGTGCCAGCAGTTTAGGGCCGGGGGGGCCCTACGAGCAGTACTTC.

The chain combines TRBV5-4 with TRBJ2-4; 7 bases are a match to TRBD1. Germline-derived CDR1 and CDR2 are SGHNT and YYREEE (reference sequence). Germline trimming cut 4 bases from V and 5 bases from J; bases unmatched to any gene: 6. The CDR3 spans 14 residues. CDR3 nucleotides: TGTGCCAGCAGCCCGACAGGGCGGCAAAACATTCAGTACTTC. Amino acids: CASSPTGRQNIQYF.

In nucleotides, the CDR3 is TGTGCCAGCAGCCCGACAGGGGGGGAAAAACTGTTTTTT. Translating it yields CASSPTGGEKLFF. This chain connects TRBV7-9 to TRBJ1-4; TRBD1 matches 9 bases. The CDR3 is made up of 13 amino acids. Germline V gene sequence: CDR1 SEHNR, CDR2 FQNEAQ (reference sequence). The trim removed 5 bases at V and 8 bases at J, leaving 3 bases unmatched.

The gene calls are TRBV10-3 and TRBJ1-3; TRBD1 might be the D (6 bases). CDR3 length: 15 residues. The germline CDR1 and CDR2 sequences are ENHRY and SYGVKD. V was pared by 0 bases and J by 1 base, with 7 bases between. The CDR3 nucleotides read TGTGCCATCAGTGAGTCGACAGGTTCTGGAAACACCATATATTTT. Its protein is CAISESTGSGNTIYF.

The genes are TRBV5-1 and TRBJ2-1; TRBD2 matches 11 bases. Germline V gene data show CDR1 as SGHRS and CDR2 as YFSETQ. Germline trimming cut 3 bases from V and 4 bases from J; bases unmatched to any gene: 6. The CDR3 length is 16 residues. CDR3: CASSSGSGGAYNEQFF. CDR3 in DNA: TGCGCCAGCAGCTCAGGTAGCGGGGGGGCTTACAATGAGCAGTTCTTC.

This chain connects TRBV5-1 to TRBJ2-7; D ambiguous. CDR3 length: 15 residues. Germline V gene data show CDR1 as SGHRS and CDR2 as YFSETQ. The V gene lost 0 bases and the J gene lost 0 bases, with 10 bases spanning the gap. CDR3 sequence (DNA): TGCGCCAGCAGCTTGGAGTCATCGAGCTCCTACGAGCAGTACTTC. Protein sequence: CASSLESSSSYEQYF. Full variable domain (remainder filled in from reference TRBV5-1 and TRBJ2-7): KAGVTQTPRYLIKTRGQQVTLSCSPISGHRSVSWYQQTPGQGLQFLFEYFSETQRNKGNFPGRFSGRQFSNSRSEMNVSTLELGDSALYLCASSLESSSSYEQYFGPGTRLTVT.

This clone is a singleton in its sample. The genes are TRBV19 and TRBJ2-1; D unclear. Germline V gives CDR1 LNHDA, CDR2 SQIVND (reference sequence). CDR3 length: 13 residues. The ends were cut back, 1 base at V and 9 bases at J, with 10 bases in the middle. This chain's CDR3 is CASSIVAKFEQFF. Here the CDR3 DNA reads TGTGCCAGTAGTATAGTAGCAAAGTTTGAGCAGTTCTTC.

The V gene is TRBV5-6, the J gene TRBJ2-7; 8 bases fit TRBD1. The V and J ends lost 0 bases and 3 bases, in that order; junction bases with no gene match: 5. This CDR3 is built from 15 residues. The germline gives CDR1 SGHDT, CDR2 YYEEEE. For the CDR3, the DNA is TGTGCCAGCAGCTTGGGCGGACAGGGCGGCTACGAGCAGTACTTC. Amino acid sequence: CASSLGGQGGYEQYF.

This clone was seen a single time. CDR3 nucleotides: TGTGCCAGCAGCCCCTACAGGAGACGAACTAATGAAAAACTGTTTTTT. This encodes CASSPYRRRTNEKLFF. V and J are TRBV3-1 (or the pseudogene TRBV3-2) and TRBJ1-4, with D perhaps matching TRBD1 (5 bases). V was clipped by 4 bases and J by 1 base, with 13 bases between them. CDR1 and CDR2 from the germline V gene are LGHDT and YNNKEL (reference sequence). This CDR3 is built from 16 residues.

The chain employs TRBV7-6 and TRBJ2-4; the D gene is possibly TRBD2 (5 bases). The germline V gene has CDR1 SGHVS and CDR2 FNYEAQ. V lost 6 bases and J lost 8, with 5 bases in between. The CDR3 totals 10 residues. The CDR3 DNA reads TGTGCCAGCAGGGAGGACATTCAGTACTTC. It translates to CASREDIQYF.

This clone has just a few counts. V gene TRBV24-1 combines with J gene TRBJ1-5; TRBD1 matches 11 bases. V trimming: 5 bases; J trimming: 7 bases; junction bases outside the gene matches: 6. Germline CDR1 is KGHDR and CDR2 is SFDVKD. The CDR3 is 15 residues long. This CDR3 reads CATSGTGGDGQPQHF. CDR3 nucleotide sequence: TGTGCCACCAGTGGGACAGGGGGCGATGGGCAGCCCCAGCATTTT.

The chain links TRBV6-1 to TRBJ1-5; D possibly corresponds to TRBD1 (6 bases). The germline V and J ends were trimmed by 2 bases and 1 base, with 18 bases remaining between them. CDR3 size: 18 residues. Per germline, CDR1 MNHNS and CDR2 SASEGT. This CDR3 reads CASSESRWGRGSNQPQHF. In DNA, the CDR3 is TGTGCCAGCAGTGAATCTCGGTGGGGCAGGGGAAGCAATCAGCCCCAGCATTTT.

This clone was found a few times. The chain recombines TRBV30 with TRBJ1-1; D uncertain. The germline CDR1 and CDR2 sequences are GTSNPN and SVGIG (reference sequence). There are 12 residues in the CDR3. Between the trimmed V and J ends, which lost 0 bases and 6 bases, there was a span of 8 bases. CDR3 sequence: CAWSVLGSEAFF. The CDR3, as DNA: TGTGCCTGGAGTGTACTAGGGTCTGAAGCTTTCTTT.

This chain connects TRBV14 to TRBJ2-1, with TRBD2 as a possible D gene (5 bases). The CDR3 covers 17 residues. CDR1 SGHDN and CDR2 FVKESK come from the germline V gene. V lost 1 base to trimming and J lost 0 bases, with 13 bases between them. CDR3 sequence: CASSQGGGPISYNEQFF. CDR3 in DNA: TGTGCCAGCAGCCAAGGTGGAGGTCCTATCTCCTACAATGAGCAGTTCTTC.

V gene TRBV6-5 combines with J gene TRBJ2-2; D is possibly TRBD1 (5 bases). With 2 bases removed from V and 1 base from J, the gap between germline ends came to 11 bases. The CDR3 extends over 16 amino acids. Germline CDR1 MNHEY, CDR2 SVGAGI. The CDR3 region is CASSYRRTMNTGELFF. The CDR3 DNA reads TGTGCCAGCAGTTACCGGCGGACAATGAACACCGGGGAGCTGTTTTTT.

The chain links TRBV6-6 to TRBJ2-2; 9 bases fit TRBD1. The V gene's germline CDR1 is MNHNY and CDR2 SVGAGI (reference sequence). The CDR3 has 15 amino acids. With V trimmed by 7 bases and J by 7 bases, 10 bases remained unmatched. The CDR3 protein is CASTSGQGVRGELFF. The CDR3, as DNA: TGTGCCAGCACCTCGGGACAGGGTGTCCGCGGGGAGCTGTTTTTT.

The V and J genes are TRBV19 and TRBJ1-5, with 7 nucleotides matching TRBD1. CDR3 size: 16 residues. V lost 3 bases to trimming and J lost 1 base; unmatched junction nucleotides: 6. Germline CDR1 and CDR2: LNHDA and SQIVND (reference sequence). This chain's CDR3 is CASSIPRGISNQPQHF. In nucleotides, the CDR3 is TGTGCCAGTAGTATTCCCAGGGGGATCAGCAATCAGCCCCAGCATTTT.

The genes are TRBV13 and TRBJ1-2; 8 bases line up with TRBD1. J was trimmed by 2 bases and V by 2 bases; bases with no gene match: 4. The CDR3 totals 15 residues. CDR1 and CDR2 from the germline V gene are PRHDT and FYEKMQ (reference sequence). CDR3 protein: CASSLYAGGNYGYTF. The CDR3 DNA follows: TGTGCCAGCAGCTTATATGCAGGGGGCAACTATGGCTACACCTTC.

The chain combines TRBV5-1 with TRBJ1-1; D not resolved. Looked up from germline, CDR1 is SGHRS and CDR2 is YFSETQ. Trimming pared 4 bases from V and 8 bases from J, leaving 15 bases between. CDR3 size: 13 residues. The CDR3 reads CASSKDTPAEAFF. Here the CDR3 DNA reads TGCGCCAGCAGCAAAGACACCCCGGCCGAAGCTTTCTTT.

The V and J genes are TRBV2 and TRBJ1-2; no clear D. The V gene lost 5 bases and the J gene lost 0 bases, with 4 bases spanning the gap. Germline V gene sequence: CDR1 SNHLY, CDR2 FYNNEI. The CDR3 loop spans 12 amino acids. Here the CDR3 DNA reads TGTGCCAGCAGTACTGCTAACTATGGCTACACCTTC. The encoded protein is CASSTANYGYTF.

This chain uses TRBV6-1 with TRBJ2-7; 7 nucleotides line up with TRBD2. Germline trimming cut 3 bases from V and 5 bases from J; bases unmatched to any gene: 7. The CDR3 loop spans 14 amino acids. Germline values: CDR1 MNHNS, CDR2 SASEGT. CDR3: CASSEGRGGHEQYF. For the CDR3, the DNA is TGTGCCAGCAGTGAGGGGAGGGGAGGCCACGAGCAGTACTTC.